This is a list of T cell receptor beta chains from one sample in a study of CD8+ T cells in alopecia areata. TCRdb's copy holds only in-frame clones and misses some; the assay was immunoSEQ multiplex PCR. The sample lists 75,000 to 100,000 clones, 41% occurring once. The sample comprised CD4+ T cells sorted from blood. The receptor source for this set is a human donor with alopecia areata. Both conserved end residues are part of each CDR3. Fields, in order: V gene, clone size, D gene, J gene, CDR3 DNA, CDR3 protein. D genes are given only for firm matches. A row's size may be missing; if present it is once, few, many or a size class.

v_call: TRBV30
clone_size: once
d_call: TRBD1
j_call: TRBJ2-4
cdr3_nt: TGTGCCTGGAGTGTTTCGGGACAGGGGAGTAGGTACTTC
cdr3_aa: CAWSVSGQGSRYF

v_call: TRBV7-3
clone_size: once
d_call: .
j_call: TRBJ2-7
cdr3_nt: TGTGCCAGCAGCCAGCAGGGGATGAGCGAGCAGTACTTC
cdr3_aa: CASSQQGMSEQYF

v_call: TRBV7-9
clone_size: .
d_call: .
j_call: TRBJ2-7
cdr3_nt: TGTGCCAGCAGCTCAAGCTCCTACGAGCAGTACTTC
cdr3_aa: CASSSSSYEQYF

v_call: TRBV29-1
clone_size: few
d_call: TRBD2
j_call: TRBJ2-1
cdr3_nt: TGCAGCGTTGGACTAGCGGGGGGCAATGAGCAGTTCTTC
cdr3_aa: CSVGLAGGNEQFF

v_call: TRBV29-1
clone_size: .
d_call: .
j_call: TRBJ2-7
cdr3_nt: TGCAGCGTAACTAGGGGGGCATCCGGAAATTACGAGCAGTACTTC
cdr3_aa: CSVTRGASGNYEQYF

v_call: TRBV20-1
clone_size: few
d_call: .
j_call: TRBJ2-7
cdr3_nt: TGCAGTGCTAGAGGGGACTACGAGCAGTACTTC
cdr3_aa: CSARGDYEQYF

v_call: TRBV7-9
clone_size: few
d_call: TRBD1
j_call: TRBJ2-5
cdr3_nt: TGTGCCAGCAGCCGGGACAGGGCAGAGACCCAGTACTTC
cdr3_aa: CASSRDRAETQYF

v_call: TRBV29-1
clone_size: .
d_call: TRBD1
j_call: TRBJ1-5
cdr3_nt: TGCAGCGTCCCGGGACAGATTCCTAATCAGCCCCAGCATTTT
cdr3_aa: CSVPGQIPNQPQHF

v_call: TRBV29-1
clone_size: few
d_call: TRBD2
j_call: TRBJ2-3
cdr3_nt: TGCAGCGTTGAAGGACGCGGGAGATCTACAGATACGCAGTATTTT
cdr3_aa: CSVEGRGRSTDTQYF

v_call: TRBV4-1
clone_size: .
d_call: TRBD1
j_call: TRBJ2-1
cdr3_nt: TGCGCCAGCAGCCAAAGGGTGGCGGGACAGGGTAACAATGAGCAGTTCTTC
cdr3_aa: CASSQRVAGQGNNEQFF

v_call: TRBV18
clone_size: .
d_call: .
j_call: TRBJ2-3
cdr3_nt: TGTGCCAGCTCACCATCGGGGGAAGGAGATACGCAGTATTTT
cdr3_aa: CASSPSGEGDTQYF

v_call: TRBV27
clone_size: .
d_call: TRBD2
j_call: TRBJ2-3
cdr3_nt: TGTGCCAGCAGTTATAGCGGGGTTACAGATACGCAGTATTTT
cdr3_aa: CASSYSGVTDTQYF

v_call: TRBV5-1
clone_size: .
d_call: .
j_call: TRBJ1-3
cdr3_nt: TGCGCCAGCAGCTTGAACAGGGCTGAAGGAAACACCATATATTTT
cdr3_aa: CASSLNRAEGNTIYF

v_call: TRBV19
clone_size: few
d_call: TRBD2
j_call: TRBJ2-4
cdr3_nt: TGTGCCAGTAGTGTACTAGCGGCTATCAAAAACATTCAGTACTTC
cdr3_aa: CASSVLAAIKNIQYF

v_call: TRBV30
clone_size: .
d_call: .
j_call: TRBJ2-2
cdr3_nt: TGTGCCTGGAGTGCTTCAGTGGGGGAGCTGTTTTTT
cdr3_aa: CAWSASVGELFF

v_call: TRBV30
clone_size: .
d_call: .
j_call: TRBJ1-1
cdr3_nt: TGTGCCTGGTCGGTGCTTATGAACACTGAAGCTTTCTTT
cdr3_aa: CAWSVLMNTEAFF

v_call: TRBV27
clone_size: .
d_call: .
j_call: TRBJ2-4
cdr3_nt: TGTGCCAGCAGTCCCGAGGGTCCAGTAACAAACATTCAGTACTTC
cdr3_aa: CASSPEGPVTNIQYF

v_call: TRBV5-8
clone_size: .
d_call: TRBD2
j_call: TRBJ2-7
cdr3_nt: TGTGCCAGCAGCCCGAGACTAGCGGAGATCTACGAGCAGTACTTC
cdr3_aa: CASSPRLAEIYEQYF

v_call: TRBV2
clone_size: once
d_call: .
j_call: TRBJ2-6
cdr3_nt: TGTGCCAGCAGTGAAGCGAACTCTGGGGCCAACGTCCTGACTTTC
cdr3_aa: CASSEANSGANVLTF

v_call: TRBV30
clone_size: .
d_call: TRBD1
j_call: TRBJ2-1
cdr3_nt: TGTGCCTGGAGTGTATACAGGGGGCGTCGGGGTGAGCAGTTCTTC
cdr3_aa: CAWSVYRGRRGEQFF

v_call: TRBV27
clone_size: .
d_call: .
j_call: TRBJ2-5
cdr3_nt: TGTGCCAGCAGCACGACAGGAAGGGGGGAGTACCAAGAGACCCAGTACTTC
cdr3_aa: CASSTTGRGEYQETQYF

v_call: TRBV7-6
clone_size: .
d_call: .
j_call: TRBJ2-7
cdr3_nt: TGTGCCAGCAGCTTGAAAGGAGACGAGCAGTACTTC
cdr3_aa: CASSLKGDEQYF

v_call: TRBV5-4
clone_size: .
d_call: TRBD1
j_call: TRBJ2-7
cdr3_nt: TGTGCCAGCAGCTTGGAGGTCGGGACAGCAGTCTACGAGCAGTACTTC
cdr3_aa: CASSLEVGTAVYEQYF

v_call: TRBV4-1
clone_size: .
d_call: TRBD2
j_call: TRBJ2-2
cdr3_nt: TGCGCCAGCAGCCAAGATATCCTAGCGGGAGGGCCTTGGGGCACCGGGGAGCTGTTTTTT
cdr3_aa: CASSQDILAGGPWGTGELFF

v_call: TRBV5-1
clone_size: .
d_call: .
j_call: TRBJ2-2
cdr3_nt: TGCGCCACCTCCCTCCGGGGACCAACGAACACCGGGGAGCTGTTTTTT
cdr3_aa: CATSLRGPTNTGELFF

v_call: TRBV6-5
clone_size: .
d_call: .
j_call: TRBJ1-6
cdr3_nt: TGTGCCAGCAGACCACAGTATCATAATTCACCCCTCCACTTT
cdr3_aa: CASRPQYHNSPLHF

v_call: TRBV18
clone_size: .
d_call: TRBD2
j_call: TRBJ2-3
cdr3_nt: TGTGCCAGCTCACGTAGCGGGGCCAGTGATACGCAGTATTTT
cdr3_aa: CASSRSGASDTQYF

v_call: TRBV19
clone_size: .
d_call: .
j_call: TRBJ2-3
cdr3_nt: TGTGCCAGTAGCAACGACAGAAGCACAGATACGCAGTATTTT
cdr3_aa: CASSNDRSTDTQYF

v_call: TRBV29-1
clone_size: few
d_call: TRBD1
j_call: TRBJ1-5
cdr3_nt: TGCAGCGTTGGACAGGGTGACAATCAGCCCCAGCATTTT
cdr3_aa: CSVGQGDNQPQHF

v_call: TRBV5-1
clone_size: .
d_call: TRBD2
j_call: TRBJ2-3
cdr3_nt: TGCGCCAGCAGCTCCCTGGGACTAGCGGGATACGACGATACGCAGTATTTT
cdr3_aa: CASSSLGLAGYDDTQYF

v_call: TRBV5-1
clone_size: .
d_call: .
j_call: TRBJ2-1
cdr3_nt: TGCGCCAGCAGCTTGGAGCGGGTTTACAATGAGCAGTTCTTC
cdr3_aa: CASSLERVYNEQFF

v_call: TRBV30
clone_size: few
d_call: TRBD2
j_call: TRBJ2-7
cdr3_nt: TGTGCCTGGAGGCGGAGCGGGGGGAACTCCTACGAGCAGTACTTC
cdr3_aa: CAWRRSGGNSYEQYF

v_call: TRBV4-3
clone_size: .
d_call: .
j_call: TRBJ2-5
cdr3_nt: TGCGCCAGCAGCCAAGGGCAGGGGGGAGAGACCCAGTACTTC
cdr3_aa: CASSQGQGGETQYF

v_call: TRBV5-6
clone_size: .
d_call: TRBD1
j_call: TRBJ2-5
cdr3_nt: TGTGCCAGCAGCTTAAGGACAGGGACGTCGAAAGAGACCCAGTACTTC
cdr3_aa: CASSLRTGTSKETQYF

v_call: TRBV5-1
clone_size: .
d_call: .
j_call: TRBJ2-3
cdr3_nt: TGCGCCAGCAGTTCACTTGGTGGCGGCGGAGTGGGCGATACGCAGTATTTT
cdr3_aa: CASSSLGGGGVGDTQYF

v_call: TRBV19
clone_size: few
d_call: TRBD1
j_call: TRBJ1-5
cdr3_nt: TGTGCCAGTAGTCCCAATACAGGGGGATCCCAGCCCCAGCATTTT
cdr3_aa: CASSPNTGGSQPQHF